This T cell receptor (beta chain) derives from a study of Ad26.COV2.S vaccination and SARS-CoV-2 variants. Libraries were prepared by immunoSEQ multiplex PCR; TCRdb keeps only in-frame clonotypes and omits some of them. Here the sample spans some 270,000 clones, about 83% being singletons. V gave up 1 base and J gave up 4 bases, with 10 bases separating them. The CDR3 runs 15 residues. The V gene's germline CDR1 is LGHNA and CDR2 YNFKEQ. Noted treatment: some 20 received Ad26.COV2.S at low or high dose, single or two shots; about five received placebo; per-sample allocation not given. Each sample was drawn 63 days after the first injection (of vaccine or placebo). An adult of 18-55 years in Boston served as donor.

This sample comprised peripheral blood, obtained in a trial of Ad26.COV2.S vaccine versus placebo. This TCR derives from a person aged 18-60 years who received the Ad26.COV2.S COVID-19 vaccine or a placebo. J is TRBJ1-4 and V is TRBV4-2, with unresolved D. The CDR3 DNA reads as TGTGCCAGCAGCCAAGGCAACAGCCTTAATGAAAAACTGTTTTTT. Translation gives CASSQGNSLNEKLFF.